This paragraph reports one T cell receptor beta chain. The sample originates from a study of blood T cell repertoires in COVID-19. Data came from immunoSEQ multiplex PCR; TCRdb stores just in-frame clones and leaves some out. The profile covers approximately 280,000 clones, with approximately 80% appearing a single time and approximately 5% taken by the ten largest. The source is a man aged 40-49 years who had been exposed to COVID-19. Sequencing was carried out using PBMCs or T cells enriched from blood (not recorded which).

CDR3 coding DNA: TGTGCCAGCAGCCCTGAGCCAGGGGGCTTAAGGCAGCCCCAGCATTTT. Amino acids: CASSPEPGGLRQPQHF. The rearrangement uses TRBV5-4 and TRBJ1-5, with TRBD1 matching 8 bases. From germline, CDR1 is SGHNT and CDR2 YYREEE (reference sequence). CDR3 length: 16 residues. The V gene end was trimmed by 4 bases and the J gene end by 7 bases; junction bases not matched to a gene: 13.